This TCR beta chain was documented in a study of cytotoxic CD8 clonotypes in ibrutinib-treated CLL. Overall study context: An average of around 260,000 productive templates and 94,082 productive rearrangements was obtained per sample.

The data were produced by immunoSEQ multiplex PCR, yet TCRdb's version contains in-frame clones alone and is incomplete. Seen here are approximately 80,000 clones, around 84% observed once, and the top ten hold under 6.5%. In the case of this clone: As yet, its antigen is unknown.

Findings and caveats of the study: Against age-matched healthy donors, baseline clonality ran higher and tracked circulating CD8+ T-cell counts.

There are 12 residues in the CDR3. V shed 0 bases and J shed 8 bases, with 7 bases lying between them. Germline-derived CDR1 and CDR2 are SGDLS and YYNGEE. The TCR sequence derives from a human donor with chronic lymphocytic leukemia. The chain uses TRBV9 and TRBJ2-3; the D is unclear. The sequences come from PBMCs, collected before ibrutinib treatment. DNA of the CDR3: TGTGCCAGCAGCGTAGATGGTTTTACGCAGTATTTT. The encoded protein is CASSVDGFTQYF. Filled out from reference TRBV9 and TRBJ2-3, the complete variable domain reads DSGVTQTPKHLITATGQRVTLRCSPRSGDLSVYWYQQSLDQGLQFLIQYYNGEERAKGNILERFSAQQFPDLHSELNLSSLELGDSALYFCASSVDGFTQYFGPGTRLTVL.